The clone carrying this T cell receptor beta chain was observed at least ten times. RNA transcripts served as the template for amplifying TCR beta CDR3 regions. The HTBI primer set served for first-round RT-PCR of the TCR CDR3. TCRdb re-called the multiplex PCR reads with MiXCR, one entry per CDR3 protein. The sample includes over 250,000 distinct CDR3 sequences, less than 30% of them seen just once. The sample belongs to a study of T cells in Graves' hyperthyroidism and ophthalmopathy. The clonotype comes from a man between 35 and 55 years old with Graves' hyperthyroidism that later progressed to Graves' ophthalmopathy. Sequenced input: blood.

CDR3 nucleotides: TGTGCCAGCACCCTCGGCTTCCTTTGGGGCAAAAACATTCAGTACTTC. Protein: CASTLGFLWGKNIQYF. The chain couples TRBV27 to TRBJ2-4; D remains ambiguous. With 7 bases removed from V and 3 bases from J, the gap between germline ends came to 19 bases. The CDR3 is 16 amino acids. Per the germline V gene, CDR1 is MNHEY and CDR2 is SMNVEV (reference sequence).